This TCR beta chain was identified during a study of response to subunit inactivated influenza vaccine (dated 2018 in TCRdb). Concerning the study at large: The study used deep quantitative T cell receptor repertoire profiling to track responses to a trivalent subunit inactivated influenza vaccine. Beyond this particular receptor, the publication reports: It was suggested by the authors that each seasonal influenza vaccination may recruit only a limited number of new T cells.

Library generation was performed with RT-PCR. TCRdb shows the sequencer as Illumina HiSeq 2500. TCRdb trimmed public reads at Q25 via fastp, called clones via MiXCR and kept in-frame beta chains. When rows share a CDR3 protein, they turn into one entry using the most common DNA and genes. The sample table lists roughly 710,000 distinct CDR3 sequences, 14% of them with a count of one. The ten largest clones take up 7.5% to 9% of the sample. CDR1 MGHRA and CDR2 YSYEKL are derived from the germline V gene. From the cysteine up to the phenylalanine, the CDR3 has a length of 17 residues. Left in the record is the CDR3 DNA by itself, 51 bases read in frame from the first base. Compared with germline, V lacks 4 bases and J lacks 9 bases; bases without a gene match: 13. This clonotype was seen more than once but under ten times. Its target antigen remains unknown. There are no base qualities to consult, and no much larger clone falls within one base.

Sequencing used PBMCs from blood, obtained 14 to 15 days before vaccination. Recombination connected TRBV4-1 to TRBJ1-6; 9 bases in the junction line up with TRBD1. The clonotype was recovered from a man aged 45-60 years who received an inactivated influenza vaccine. Donor details come from another sample of the same person, matched by shared clones. The nucleotides are TGCGCCAGCAGCCCGAGCAGGGACAGGGAGTCGGGTTCACCCCTCCACTTT. This codes for CASSPSRDRESGSPLHF.